These 18 T cell receptor beta chains were sequenced from one sample in a study of T cells after posttransplantation cyclophosphamide. The table came from immunoSEQ multiplex PCR; TCRdb's copy has only in-frame clones and leaves some out. Recorded here are roughly 34,000 clones, with no singletons, and the ten leading clones hold about 4.3%. The sample consisted of PBMCs. These TCRs come from a woman aged 25 to 39 in good health and a related stem cell transplant donor.

This clone showed up many times. This chain connects TRBV10-3 to TRBJ1-1; D is possibly TRBD1 (5 bases). V was shortened by 4 bases and J by 10 bases, with 16 bases between the two germline ends. The CDR3 has 13 residues. The germline V gene encodes CDR1 ENHRY and CDR2 SYGVKD. The CDR3 loop is CAISGPLGAGAFF. CDR3 nucleotides: TGTGCCATCAGTGGCCCTTTAGGGGCTGGAGCTTTCTTT.

This clone was recorded at least ten times. The rearrangement links TRBV4-2 to TRBJ2-4, with 8 bases aligning to TRBD2. The junction had 6 bases not matched to a gene; V was cut back by 3 bases and J by 8 bases. Germline V CDR1 and CDR2: LGHNA, YNFKEQ. The CDR3 has 14 residues. The CDR3 sequence: CASSQGGGKDIQYF. The CDR3, as DNA: TGTGCCAGCAGCCAGGGCGGGGGGAAGGACATTCAGTACTTC.

This clone was recorded at least ten times. The chain has TRBV11-2 and TRBJ2-2; TRBD1 or TRBD2 may be the D gene (6 bases each). The V end lost 5 bases, the J end lost 6 bases, and 16 bases lay between the germline ends. The CDR3 has 15 residues. CDR1 is SGHAT and CDR2 is FQNNGV in the germline V gene. CDR3 amino acids: CASSGTTGGAGELFF. Written as DNA, the CDR3 is TGTGCCAGCAGCGGGACGACAGGAGGGGCCGGGGAGCTGTTTTTT.

This clone was recorded many times. V usage is TRBV10-1 and J usage is TRBJ2-1, with D possibly being TRBD2 (5 bases). CDR3 length equals 14 residues. Germline assignment: CDR1 WNHNN and CDR2 SYGVQD (reference sequence). Trimming pared 0 bases from V and 9 bases from J, leaving 12 bases between. The CDR3 DNA sequence: TGCGCCAGCAGTGAGTCAACAGTGGCGGGTGAGCAGTTCTTC. Translation gives CASSESTVAGEQFF.

This clone came up many times. The chain joins TRBV10-3 to TRBJ2-5; 7 positions match TRBD1. Germline lookup yields CDR1 ENHRY and CDR2 SYGVKD. With V trimmed by 5 bases and J by 4 bases, 7 bases remained unmatched. The CDR3 sequence is 14 residues long. CDR3 loop: CAISPGQDGETQYF. The DNA for the CDR3 is TGTGCCATCAGTCCCGGACAGGACGGAGAGACCCAGTACTTC.

This clone has ten or more counts. The chain uses TRBV5-1 and TRBJ2-1; the match to TRBD2 covers 9 bases. Germline V gene lookup returns CDR1 SGHRS and CDR2 YFSETQ. With V trimmed by 0 bases and J by 7 bases, 11 bases remained unmatched. This CDR3 region has 17 residues. The CDR3 DNA is TGCGCCAGCAGCTTGGCGGGGGCGGGGGGGCCTAGGAATGAGCAGTTCTTC. Amino acids: CASSLAGAGGPRNEQFF.

There are many counts of this clone. The chain uses TRBV6-6 and TRBJ2-7, with D unclear. V lost 5 bases, J lost 1 base, and 15 bases lay in between. CDR3 length equals 15 residues. The germline CDR1 and CDR2 sequences are MNHNY and SVGAGI (reference sequence). The CDR3 DNA reads TGTGCCAGCAGTAACGTTAGCCCCCCATCCTACGAGCAGTACTTC. As protein: CASSNVSPPSYEQYF.

This clone was picked up many times. This chain uses TRBV5-4 with TRBJ2-6; D is unclear. The CDR3 loop spans 15 amino acids. V was shortened by 0 bases and J by 0 bases, with 4 bases between the two germline ends. CDR1 and CDR2 from the germline V gene are SGHNT and YYREEE (reference sequence). The CDR3 sequence: CASSLDSSGANVLTF. The CDR3 nucleotides read TGTGCCAGCAGCTTGGACTCCTCTGGGGCCAACGTCCTGACTTTC.

This clone was counted many times. This chain uses TRBV19 with TRBJ1-6; D is undetermined. The germline V gene encodes CDR1 LNHDA and CDR2 SQIVND (reference sequence). This CDR3 is built from 16 residues. V dropped 6 bases and J dropped 0 bases, with 12 bases sitting between them. CDR3 sequence reads: CASSWSESSYNSPLHF. The CDR3 DNA sequence: TGTGCCAGTAGCTGGTCAGAGAGCTCCTATAATTCACCCCTCCACTTT.

This clone was observed many times. This chain uses TRBV19 with TRBJ1-2, with a weak D call TRBD1 (6 bases). Germline assignment: CDR1 LNHDA and CDR2 SQIVND (reference sequence). The CDR3 is 13 residues long. Trimming pared 1 base from V and 8 bases from J, leaving 11 bases between. The CDR3 reads CASSIVTGSGYTF. The CDR3 bases are TGTGCCAGTAGTATAGTCACAGGGTCCGGCTACACCTTC.

This clone was seen at least ten times. The chain combines TRBV7-8 with TRBJ2-1, with unresolved D. The CDR3 runs 12 residues. Germline values: CDR1 SGHVS, CDR2 FQNEAQ. V lost 2 bases and J lost 6, with 5 bases in between. CDR3 sequence reads: CASSLTGNEQFF. CDR3 DNA: TGTGCCAGCAGCTTAACCGGCAATGAGCAGTTCTTC. The entire variable domain, with the rest obtained from reference TRBV7-8 and TRBJ2-1, is as follows: GAGVSQSPRYKVAKRGQDVALRCDPISGHVSLFWYQQALGQGPEFLTYFQNEAQLDKSGLPSDRFFAERPEGSVSTLKIQRTQQEDSAVYLCASSLTGNEQFFGPGTRLTVL.

J is TRBJ2-3 and V is TRBV11-2; 15 bases align to TRBD2. With 3 bases clipped from V and 6 bases from J, the junction kept 10 bases outside the gene matches. The CDR3 runs to 18 residues. Germline loops: CDR1 SGHAT, CDR2 FQNNGV. This CDR3 reads CASSFLGLAGGRLDTQYF. Written as DNA, the CDR3 is TGTGCCAGCAGCTTTCTCGGACTAGCGGGGGGGAGGTTGGATACGCAGTATTTT. The full variable domain, rest sourced from reference TRBV11-2 and TRBJ2-3, is EAGVAQSPRYKIIEKRQSVAFWCNPISGHATLYWYQQILGQGPKLLIQFQNNGVVDDSQLPKDRFSAERLKGVDSTLKIQPAKLEDSAVYLCASSFLGLAGGRLDTQYFGPGTRLTVL.

This clone was detected ten times or more. CDR3 coding DNA: TGTGCCAGCAGTTCCTCTAGCGGGGGGAACTACGAGCAGTACTTC. Encoded protein: CASSSSSGGNYEQYF. V and J are TRBV28 and TRBJ2-7; the match to TRBD2 covers 11 bases. The V and J ends lost 4 bases and 3 bases, in that order; junction bases with no gene match: 5. The CDR3 consists of 15 residues. Germline CDR1 MDHEN, CDR2 SYDVKM.

This clone was detected ten times or more. V gene TRBV11-2 combines with J gene TRBJ1-3; TRBD1 might be the D (5 bases). In germline, CDR1 is SGHAT, CDR2 FQNNGV. The CDR3 length is 14 residues. V gave up 2 bases and J gave up 4 bases, with 9 bases separating them. CDR3 DNA sequence: TGTGCCAGCAGCTTATACCAGGGAGGAAACACCATATATTTT. This codes for CASSLYQGGNTIYF. Full variable domain (rest looked up from reference TRBV11-2 and TRBJ1-3): EAGVAQSPRYKIIEKRQSVAFWCNPISGHATLYWYQQILGQGPKLLIQFQNNGVVDDSQLPKDRFSAERLKGVDSTLKIQPAKLEDSAVYLCASSLYQGGNTIYFGEGSWLTVV.

This clone showed up many times. The chain recombines TRBV10-2 with TRBJ1-1, with D tentatively TRBD1 (5 bases). The CDR3 length is 12 residues. CDR1 is WSHSY and CDR2 is SAAADI in the germline V gene. The germline V and J ends were trimmed by 8 bases and 4 bases, with 11 bases remaining between them. CDR3 in amino acids: CASERGGTEAFF. The CDR3 bases are TGCGCCAGCGAACGCGGGGGCACTGAAGCTTTCTTT.

In this sample, this clone turned up a few times. This sequence joins TRBV29-1 and TRBJ2-1, with D perhaps TRBD2 (6 bases). The CDR3 totals 14 residues. Trimming took 6 bases from V and 8 from J, leaving 20 bases between them. CDR1 is SQVTM and CDR2 is ANQGSEA in the germline V gene. The CDR3 DNA follows: TGCAGCGTCAGACCGGGACTCCAGTCGGATGAGCAGTTCTTC. This codes for CSVRPGLQSDEQFF.

The chain carries TRBV5-4 and TRBJ2-7; 9 bases are a match to TRBD2. CDR1 and CDR2 from the germline V gene are SGHNT and YYREEE (reference sequence). The CDR3 consists of 16 residues. V lost 4 bases to trimming and J lost 2 bases; unmatched junction nucleotides: 10. CDR3 DNA: TGTGCCAGCAGCCCGATAGCGGGGGCGCACCCCTACGAGCAGTACTTC. It translates to CASSPIAGAHPYEQYF.

This clone showed up many times. The CDR3 here is CASSLNQGASDYEQYF. As DNA, the CDR3 is TGTGCCAGCAGCTTAAACCAGGGGGCGTCGGACTACGAGCAGTACTTC. V is TRBV7-2 and J is TRBJ2-7; 8 nucleotides agree with TRBD1. CDR3 size: 16 residues. Germline assignment: CDR1 SGHTA and CDR2 FQGNSA. J gave up 3 bases and V 2 bases, and 9 bases lay outside the gene matches.